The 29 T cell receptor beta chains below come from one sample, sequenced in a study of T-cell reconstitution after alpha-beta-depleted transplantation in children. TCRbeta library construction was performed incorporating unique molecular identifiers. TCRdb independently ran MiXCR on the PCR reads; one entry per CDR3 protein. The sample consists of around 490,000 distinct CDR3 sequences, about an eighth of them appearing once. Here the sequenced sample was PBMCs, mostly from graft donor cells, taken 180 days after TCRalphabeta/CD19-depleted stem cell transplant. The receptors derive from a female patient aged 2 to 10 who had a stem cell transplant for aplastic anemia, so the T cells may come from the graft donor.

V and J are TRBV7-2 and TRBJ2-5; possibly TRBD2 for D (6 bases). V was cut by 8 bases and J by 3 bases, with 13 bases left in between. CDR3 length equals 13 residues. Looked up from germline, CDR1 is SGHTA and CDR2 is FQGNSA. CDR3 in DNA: TGTGCCAGCCGACCCCGGGGGAAAGAGACCCAGTACTTC. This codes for CASRPRGKETQYF.

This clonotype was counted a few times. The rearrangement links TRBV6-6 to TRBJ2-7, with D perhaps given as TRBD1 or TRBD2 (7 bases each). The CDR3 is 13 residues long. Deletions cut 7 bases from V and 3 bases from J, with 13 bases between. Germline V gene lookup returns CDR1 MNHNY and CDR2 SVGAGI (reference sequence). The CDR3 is CASKRDSNYEQYV. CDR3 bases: TGTGCCAGCAAGCGGGACAGCAACTACGAGCAGTACGTC.

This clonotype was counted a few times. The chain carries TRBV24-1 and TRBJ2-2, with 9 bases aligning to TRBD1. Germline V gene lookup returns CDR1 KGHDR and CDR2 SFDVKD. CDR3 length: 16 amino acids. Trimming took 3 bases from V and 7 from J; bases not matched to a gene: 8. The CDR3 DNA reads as TGTGCCACCAGTGATCGTGGGACAGGGAGGATCGGGGAGCTGTTTTTT. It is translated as CATSDRGTGRIGELFF.

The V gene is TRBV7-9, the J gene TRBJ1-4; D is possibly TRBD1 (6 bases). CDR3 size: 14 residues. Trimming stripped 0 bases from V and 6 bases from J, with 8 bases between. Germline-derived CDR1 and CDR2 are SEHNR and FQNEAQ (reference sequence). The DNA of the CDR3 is TGTGCCAGCAGCTTAGCGCCAGGGGATGAAAAACTGTTTTTT. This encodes CASSLAPGDEKLFF.

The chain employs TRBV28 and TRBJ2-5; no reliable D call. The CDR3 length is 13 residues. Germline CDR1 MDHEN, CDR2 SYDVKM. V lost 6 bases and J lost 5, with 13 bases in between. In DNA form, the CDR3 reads TGTGCCAGCAGCCCTATAGGCAGGGAGACCCAGTACTTC. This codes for CASSPIGRETQYF.

The DNA of the CDR3 is TGTGCCAGCAGAAGGGGCGGGAGGTCTTACGAGCAGTACGTC. Amino acid sequence: CASRRGGRSYEQYV. The chain combines TRBV6-1 with TRBJ2-7, with 8 positions matching TRBD2. The CDR3 length is 14 residues. Germline V lookup: CDR1 MNHNS, CDR2 SASEGT. The trim removed 6 bases at V and 4 bases at J, leaving 8 bases unmatched.

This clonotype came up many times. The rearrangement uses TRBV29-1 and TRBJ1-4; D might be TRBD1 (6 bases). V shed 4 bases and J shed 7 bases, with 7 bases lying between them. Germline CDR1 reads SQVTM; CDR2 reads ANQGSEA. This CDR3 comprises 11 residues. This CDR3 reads CSVARGEKLFF. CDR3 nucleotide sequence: TGCAGCGTTGCCAGGGGTGAAAAACTGTTTTTT.

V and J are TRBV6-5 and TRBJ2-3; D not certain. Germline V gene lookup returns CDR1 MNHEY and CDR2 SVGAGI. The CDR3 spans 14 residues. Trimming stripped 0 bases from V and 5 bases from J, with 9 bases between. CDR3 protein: CASSYSRFGDTQYF. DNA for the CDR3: TGTGCCAGCAGTTACTCGAGATTTGGAGATACGCAGTATTTT.

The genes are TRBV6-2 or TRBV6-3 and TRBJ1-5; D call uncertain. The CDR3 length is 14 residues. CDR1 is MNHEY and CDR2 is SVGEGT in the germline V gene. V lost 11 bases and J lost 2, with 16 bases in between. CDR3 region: CAVSPIRGNQPQHF. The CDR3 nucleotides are TGTGCCGTCTCCCCCATCCGTGGCAATCAGCCCCAGCATTTT.

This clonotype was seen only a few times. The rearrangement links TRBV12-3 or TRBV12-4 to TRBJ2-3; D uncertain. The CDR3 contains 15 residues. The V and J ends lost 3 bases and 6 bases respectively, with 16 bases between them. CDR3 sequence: CASSFPLGHTDTQYF. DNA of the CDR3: TGTGCCAGCAGTTTCCCCCTAGGGCACACGGATACGCAGTATTTT.

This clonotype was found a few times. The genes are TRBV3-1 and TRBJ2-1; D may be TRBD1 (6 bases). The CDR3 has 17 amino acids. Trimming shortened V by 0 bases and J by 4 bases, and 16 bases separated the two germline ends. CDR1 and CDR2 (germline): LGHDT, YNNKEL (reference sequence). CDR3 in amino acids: CASSQDLGGLGYNEQFF. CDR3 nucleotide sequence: TGTGCCAGCAGCCAAGATTTAGGGGGATTAGGGTACAATGAGCAGTTCTTC.

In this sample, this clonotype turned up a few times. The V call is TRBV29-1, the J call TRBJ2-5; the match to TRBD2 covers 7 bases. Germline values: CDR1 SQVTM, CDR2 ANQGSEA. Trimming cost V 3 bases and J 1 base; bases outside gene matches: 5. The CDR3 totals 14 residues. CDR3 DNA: TGCAGCGTTGATCGAGCGGGGATCCAAGAGACCCAGTACTTC. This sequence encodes CSVDRAGIQETQYF.

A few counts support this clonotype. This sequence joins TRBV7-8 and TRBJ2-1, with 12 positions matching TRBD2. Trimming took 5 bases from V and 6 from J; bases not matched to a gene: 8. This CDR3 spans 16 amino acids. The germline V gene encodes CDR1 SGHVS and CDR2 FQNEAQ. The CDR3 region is CASSPRTSGMGNEQFF. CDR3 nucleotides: TGTGCCAGCAGCCCTCGGACTAGCGGGATGGGCAATGAGCAGTTCTTC.

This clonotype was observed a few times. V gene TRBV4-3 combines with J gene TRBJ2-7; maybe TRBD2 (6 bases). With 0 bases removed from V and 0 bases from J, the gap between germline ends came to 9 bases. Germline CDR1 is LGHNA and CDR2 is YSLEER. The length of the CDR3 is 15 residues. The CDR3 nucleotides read TGCGCCAGCAGCCAAGATTGGAGGGTCTCCTACGAGCAGTACTTC. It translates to CASSQDWRVSYEQYF.

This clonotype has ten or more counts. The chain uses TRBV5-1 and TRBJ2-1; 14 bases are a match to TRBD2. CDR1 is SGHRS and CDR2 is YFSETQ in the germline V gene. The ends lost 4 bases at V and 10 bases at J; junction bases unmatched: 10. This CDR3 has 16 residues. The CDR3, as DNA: TGCGCCAGCAGCCCCCGGTCGGGACTAGCGGGAGAGGAGCAGTTCTTC. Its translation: CASSPRSGLAGEEQFF.

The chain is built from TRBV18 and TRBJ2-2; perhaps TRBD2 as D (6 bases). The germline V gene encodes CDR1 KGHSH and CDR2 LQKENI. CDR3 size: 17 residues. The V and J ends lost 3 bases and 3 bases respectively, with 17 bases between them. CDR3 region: CASSPLLAATDTGELFF. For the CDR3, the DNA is TGTGCCAGCTCACCCCTACTAGCTGCCACGGACACCGGGGAGCTGTTTTTT.

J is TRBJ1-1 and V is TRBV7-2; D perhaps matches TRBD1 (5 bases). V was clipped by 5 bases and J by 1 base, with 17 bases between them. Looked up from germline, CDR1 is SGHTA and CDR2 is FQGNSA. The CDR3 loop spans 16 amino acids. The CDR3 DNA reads TGTGCCAGCAGCAACGAATGGGGAACAGGGAACACTGAAGCTTTCTTT. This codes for CASSNEWGTGNTEAFF.

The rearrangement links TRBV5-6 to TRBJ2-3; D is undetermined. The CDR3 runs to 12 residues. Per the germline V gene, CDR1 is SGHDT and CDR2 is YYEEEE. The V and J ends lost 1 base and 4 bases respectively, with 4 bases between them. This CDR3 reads CASSLPSDTQYF. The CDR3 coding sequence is TGTGCCAGCAGCTTGCCATCAGATACGCAGTATTTT.

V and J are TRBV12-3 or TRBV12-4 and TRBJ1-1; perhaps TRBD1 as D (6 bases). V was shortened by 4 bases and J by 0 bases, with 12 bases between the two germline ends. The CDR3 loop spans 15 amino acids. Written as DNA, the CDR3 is TGTGCCAGCAGTTCCGGGGGCAGATTGAACACTGAAGCTTTCTTT. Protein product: CASSSGGRLNTEAFF.

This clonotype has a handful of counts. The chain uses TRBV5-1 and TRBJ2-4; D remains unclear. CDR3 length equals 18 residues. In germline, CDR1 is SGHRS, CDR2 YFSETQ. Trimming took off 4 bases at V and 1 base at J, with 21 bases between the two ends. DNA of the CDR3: TGCGCCAGCAGCCCCGGCATTCTCGTGAGGCAGGCCAAAAACATTCAGTACTTC. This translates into CASSPGILVRQAKNIQYF.

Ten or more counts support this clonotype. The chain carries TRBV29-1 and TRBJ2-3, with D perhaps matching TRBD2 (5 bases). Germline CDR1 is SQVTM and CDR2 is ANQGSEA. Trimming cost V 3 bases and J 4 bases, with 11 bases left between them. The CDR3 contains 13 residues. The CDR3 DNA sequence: TGCAGCGTTGAGTGGACTCGATCAGATACGCAGTATTTT. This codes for CSVEWTRSDTQYF.

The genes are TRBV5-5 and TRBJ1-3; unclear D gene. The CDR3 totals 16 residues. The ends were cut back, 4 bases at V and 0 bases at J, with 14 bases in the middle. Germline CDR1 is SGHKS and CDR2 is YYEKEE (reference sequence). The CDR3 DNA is TGTGCCAGCAGCCGCCTTGTTCCGAGCTCTGGAAACACCATATATTTT. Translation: CASSRLVPSSGNTIYF.

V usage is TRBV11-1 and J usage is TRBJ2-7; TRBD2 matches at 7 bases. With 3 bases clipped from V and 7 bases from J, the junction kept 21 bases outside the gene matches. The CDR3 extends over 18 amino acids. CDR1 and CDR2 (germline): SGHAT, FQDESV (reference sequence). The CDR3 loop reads CASSFFSIREALLSEQYF. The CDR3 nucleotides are TGTGCCAGCAGCTTCTTTAGTATCCGGGAGGCCCTCCTTTCGGAGCAGTACTTC.

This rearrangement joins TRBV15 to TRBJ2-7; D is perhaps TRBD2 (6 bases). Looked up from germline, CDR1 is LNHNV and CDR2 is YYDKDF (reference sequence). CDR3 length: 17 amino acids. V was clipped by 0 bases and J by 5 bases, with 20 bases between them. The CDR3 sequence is CATSREWWLEGHHEQYF. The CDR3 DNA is TGTGCCACCAGCAGAGAATGGTGGTTGGAGGGCCACCACGAGCAGTACTTC.

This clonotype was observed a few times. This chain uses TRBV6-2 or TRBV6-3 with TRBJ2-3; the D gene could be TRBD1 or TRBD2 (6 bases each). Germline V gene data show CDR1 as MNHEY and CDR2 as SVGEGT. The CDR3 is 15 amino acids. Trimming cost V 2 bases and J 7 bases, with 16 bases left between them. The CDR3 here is CASSYGAGQGNTQYF. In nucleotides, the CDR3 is TGTGCCAGCAGTTACGGAGCGGGCCAGGGGAATACGCAGTATTTT.

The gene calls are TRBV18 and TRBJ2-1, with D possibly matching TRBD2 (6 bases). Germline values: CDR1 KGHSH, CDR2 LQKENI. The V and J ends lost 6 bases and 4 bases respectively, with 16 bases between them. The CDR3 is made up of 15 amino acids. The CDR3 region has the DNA TGTGCCAGCTCCCGATTGAGCGGGTATTACAATGAGCAGTTCTTC. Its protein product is CASSRLSGYYNEQFF.

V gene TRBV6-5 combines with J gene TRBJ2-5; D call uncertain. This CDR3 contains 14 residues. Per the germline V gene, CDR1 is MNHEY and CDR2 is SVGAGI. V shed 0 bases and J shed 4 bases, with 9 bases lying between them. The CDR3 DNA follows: TGTGCCAGCAGTTACTCTCGGTCGGGAGAGACCCAGTACTTC. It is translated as CASSYSRSGETQYF.

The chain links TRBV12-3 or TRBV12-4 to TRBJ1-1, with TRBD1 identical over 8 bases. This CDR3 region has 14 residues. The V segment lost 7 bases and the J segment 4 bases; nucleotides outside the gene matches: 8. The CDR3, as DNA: TGTGCCAGCACCGTCGACAGGGGACGCACTGAAGCTTTCTTT. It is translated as CASTVDRGRTEAFF.

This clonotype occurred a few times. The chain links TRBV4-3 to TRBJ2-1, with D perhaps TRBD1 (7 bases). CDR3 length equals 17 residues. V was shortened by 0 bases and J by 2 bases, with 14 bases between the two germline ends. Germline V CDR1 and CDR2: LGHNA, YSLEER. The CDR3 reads CASSQDQEGAPYNEQFF. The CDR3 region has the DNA TGCGCCAGCAGCCAAGATCAGGAGGGGGCCCCCTACAATGAGCAGTTCTTC.